This T cell receptor (beta chain) was documented in a study of CD8 T cells in Susac syndrome. Random hexamers were used to reverse transcribe 0.5 to 1 ug of RNA. With immunoSEQ multiplex PCR, TCR beta CDR3 was amplified across 54 Vbeta and 13 Jbeta. TCRdb processed the immunoSEQ multiplex PCR reads anew with MiXCR; each CDR3 protein has one entry. The sample lists about 430,000 distinct CDR3 sequences; roughly 85% were seen once. The clonotype was recovered from a human donor with multiple sclerosis. The sequencing sample was made of CD8+ T cells from PBMCs.

The CDR3 DNA sequence: TGTGCCAGCAGCTCCCTAGCGGGAGCCCACTCCTACGAGCAGTACTTC. Amino acids: CASSSLAGAHSYEQYF. This sequence joins TRBV7-9 and TRBJ2-7; 10 bases map to TRBD2. After removal of 4 bases from V and 0 bases from J, the junction contained 6 bases not matched to a gene. The V gene's germline CDR1 is SEHNR and CDR2 FQNEAQ (reference sequence). The CDR3 extends over 16 amino acids.